These T cell receptor beta chains were read from a single sample in a study of T cells in Graves' hyperthyroidism and ophthalmopathy. Via MiXCR, TCRdb re-called the multiplex PCR reads, giving one row per CDR3 protein. The repertoire holds roughly 660,000 distinct CDR3 sequences, with roughly 17% as singletons. The sequenced sample was blood. The receptor source for this set is a man aged 45-65 years with Graves' hyperthyroidism. Both conserved end residues are part of each CDR3. Fields, in order: CDR3 protein, CDR3 DNA, J gene, clone size, V gene, D gene. A D gene is named only where the DNA matches it firmly. Size is omitted from some rows. Given values are once, few, many or a class for expanded clones.

CDR3 protein: CASSGQGLTDTQYF
CDR3 DNA: TGTGCCAGTAGCGGACAGGGTCTCACAGATACGCAGTATTTT
J gene: TRBJ2-3
clone size: few
V gene: TRBV19
D gene: TRBD1

CDR3 protein: CASSLSAGQETQYF
CDR3 DNA: TGTGCCAGCAGTTTAAGTGCAGGTCAAGAGACCCAGTACTTC
J gene: TRBJ2-5
clone size: many
V gene: TRBV27
D gene: .

CDR3 protein: CASSDVGGADYGYTF
CDR3 DNA: TGCGCCAGCAGTGATGTAGGGGGCGCGGACTATGGCTACACCTTC
J gene: TRBJ1-2
clone size: once
V gene: TRBV10-2
D gene: TRBD1

CDR3 protein: CASSLEAWVTGELFF
CDR3 DNA: TGTGCCAGCAGCTTAGAAGCATGGGTTACCGGGGAGCTGTTTTTT
J gene: TRBJ2-2
clone size: few
V gene: TRBV11-2
D gene: .

CDR3 protein: CASRYDGGAKDTQYF
CDR3 DNA: TGTGCCAGCAGGTACGACGGGGGAGCTAAAGATACGCAGTATTTT
J gene: TRBJ2-3
clone size: .
V gene: TRBV7-9
D gene: .

CDR3 protein: CASSAETGYYGYTF
CDR3 DNA: TGTGCCAGCAGCGCCGAGACAGGGTACTATGGCTACACCTTC
J gene: TRBJ1-2
clone size: many
V gene: TRBV11-2
D gene: TRBD1

CDR3 protein: CASSQRTSRIYEQYF
CDR3 DNA: TGTGCCAGCAGCCAACGGACTAGTCGGATCTACGAGCAGTACTTC
J gene: TRBJ2-7
clone size: .
V gene: TRBV3-1
D gene: TRBD2

CDR3 protein: CAISAYSDTQYF
CDR3 DNA: TGTGCCATCAGTGCTTACTCAGATACGCAGTATTTT
J gene: TRBJ2-3
clone size: many
V gene: TRBV10-3
D gene: .

CDR3 protein: CASSLTSGQGNYGYTF
CDR3 DNA: TGTGCCAGCAGTTTAACTTCGGGACAGGGGAACTATGGCTACACCTTC
J gene: TRBJ1-2
clone size: .
V gene: TRBV28
D gene: TRBD1

CDR3 protein: CASSSRFTAPGANVLTF
CDR3 DNA: TGTGCCAGCAGTTCGAGGTTTACAGCCCCTGGGGCCAACGTCCTGACTTTC
J gene: TRBJ2-6
clone size: many
V gene: TRBV2
D gene: .

CDR3 protein: CASSQDPGAWNEQFF
CDR3 DNA: TGTGCCAGCAGCCAAGATCCCGGAGCGTGGAATGAGCAGTTCTTC
J gene: TRBJ2-1
clone size: .
V gene: TRBV14
D gene: .

CDR3 protein: CACLRGTNTEAFF
CDR3 DNA: TGTGCCTGCTTAAGGGGGACGAACACTGAAGCTTTCTTT
J gene: TRBJ1-1
clone size: many
V gene: TRBV30
D gene: .

CDR3 protein: CASNRQGTSYEQYF
CDR3 DNA: TGTGCCAGCAATCGACAGGGGACCTCCTACGAGCAGTACTTC
J gene: TRBJ2-7
clone size: many
V gene: TRBV28
D gene: TRBD1

CDR3 protein: CASTLGGWTEAFF
CDR3 DNA: TGTGCCAGCACCCTCGGGGGCTGGACTGAAGCTTTCTTT
J gene: TRBJ1-1
clone size: many
V gene: TRBV6-2/TRBV6-3
D gene: .

CDR3 protein: CASSLGVAGSSYNEQFF
CDR3 DNA: TGCGCCAGCAGCCTCGGGGTAGCCGGGAGCTCCTACAATGAGCAGTTCTTC
J gene: TRBJ2-1
clone size: many
V gene: TRBV4-1
D gene: .

CDR3 protein: CASHGERGAGGYTF
CDR3 DNA: TGTGCCAGCCATGGGGAGCGGGGGGCAGGAGGCTACACCTTC
J gene: TRBJ1-2
clone size: many
V gene: TRBV2
D gene: .

CDR3 protein: CATSRDYQGMETQYF
CDR3 DNA: TGTGCCACCAGCAGAGATTATCAGGGAATGGAGACCCAGTACTTC
J gene: TRBJ2-5
clone size: many
V gene: TRBV15
D gene: .

CDR3 protein: CSARRGWTSGSTGNEQFF
CDR3 DNA: TGCAGTGCTAGGAGGGGGTGGACTAGCGGGAGTACAGGCAATGAGCAGTTCTTC
J gene: TRBJ2-1
clone size: .
V gene: TRBV20-1
D gene: TRBD2

CDR3 protein: CASTKEFDNEQFF
CDR3 DNA: TGTGCCAGCACCAAAGAATTCGACAATGAGCAGTTCTTC
J gene: TRBJ2-1
clone size: many
V gene: TRBV6-1
D gene: .

CDR3 protein: CAISESLGMNTEAFF
CDR3 DNA: TGTGCCATCAGTGAGTCGTTGGGGATGAACACTGAAGCTTTCTTT
J gene: TRBJ1-1
clone size: many
V gene: TRBV10-3
D gene: .

CDR3 protein: CASSPPAAGEIEQYF
CDR3 DNA: TGTGCCAGCTCACCACCGGCAGCGGGAGAGATCGAGCAGTACTTC
J gene: TRBJ2-7
clone size: .
V gene: TRBV18
D gene: TRBD2

CDR3 protein: CASSFNRGRVDTQYF
CDR3 DNA: TGTGCCAGCAGTTTCAACAGGGGGCGAGTAGATACGCAGTATTTT
J gene: TRBJ2-3
clone size: .
V gene: TRBV28
D gene: TRBD1

CDR3 protein: CASSQDPVVGGFGGNTIYF
CDR3 DNA: TGCGCCAGCAGCCAAGATCCGGTGGTGGGAGGTTTCGGTGGAAACACCATATATTTT
J gene: TRBJ1-3
clone size: .
V gene: TRBV4-1
D gene: .

CDR3 protein: CASRGGRGSTYEQYF
CDR3 DNA: TGTGCCAGCAGGGGAGGGAGGGGGTCAACCTACGAGCAGTACTTC
J gene: TRBJ2-7
clone size: .
V gene: TRBV6-1
D gene: .

CDR3 protein: CASSLVKKLNTEAFF
CDR3 DNA: TGTGCCAGCAGCTTAGTGAAAAAGTTAAACACTGAAGCTTTCTTT
J gene: TRBJ1-1
clone size: few
V gene: TRBV7-9
D gene: .

CDR3 protein: CSAFTGQAPYNEQFF
CDR3 DNA: TGCAGTGCCTTTACGGGACAGGCCCCTTACAATGAGCAGTTCTTC
J gene: TRBJ2-1
clone size: many
V gene: TRBV20-1
D gene: TRBD1

CDR3 protein: CASLSLHQTSYEQYF
CDR3 DNA: TGCGCCAGTCTATCGCTACATCAAACATCCTACGAGCAGTACTTC
J gene: TRBJ2-7
clone size: many
V gene: TRBV10-2
D gene: .